This T cell receptor beta chain derives from a study of human T cells and chemical hapten exposure (dated by TCRdb to about 2021). Concerning the study at large: For sensitization, 2% DPC in acetone was applied to a roughly 2 cm by roughly 2 cm area of upper inner arm skin. About 30 alopecia patients provided blood for TCR sequencing at one to four time points (pre-sensitization, 2, 6 and 24 weeks). The patient cohort, mostly female, included alopecia areata with under or over 50% scalp involvement, alopecia totalis and alopecia universalis. Weekly therapeutic DPC doses were additionally applied to the scalp of patients throughout the approximately 24-week study period. Patch tests used Finn chambers with 0.01% DPC on the upper back, scored after 6 days by International Contact Dermatitis Research Group standards. Patient blood was sampled pre-sensitization (week 0) and at 2, 6 and about 24 weeks after DPC sensitization. Libraries were pooled for sequencing, and per-sample TCR yields varied mainly because of small differences in library volumes within the pool. This study followed changes in the peripheral blood TCR repertoire in vivo during primary and secondary sensitization of alopecia patients to the hapten diphenylcyclopropenone (DPC).

This specimen's time point label, per the study, means: pre-sensitization, week 0. Reading the label with the study, this specimen's treatment or condition is: therapeutic diphenylcyclopropenone sensitization with weekly scalp DPC. At each patch-test visit, blood was drawn before the patch test was applied. Eligible patients were aged 18 to 70, diagnosed with alopecia, deemed suitable for DPC therapy, and excluded if pregnant. Unfractionated whole blood was collected in Tempus Blood RNA tubes, and total RNA was extracted from that blood. Overall results and qualifications from the work: Because all patients had alopecia, a presumed autoimmune disease, the immune response of the patients might differ from that of healthy individuals. After repeated subsampling, the strength of the expansion versus patch-test correlation and the threshold at which it became significant changed. No change with DPC sensitization was found in the number of TCRs above 1 in 1000 frequency, and no evidence of global repertoire structure alterations was found. Patch test score was positively correlated with the number of PT1 expanded TCRs, with significance at thresholds 8, 16 and 32 but not at 4. Compared with pre-sensitization or healthy control sets, expanded TCRs formed significantly more large CDR3 similarity clusters, which is consistent with antigen-driven responses.

The CDR3 numbers 14 residues from cysteine through phenylalanine. Just CDR3 DNA is preserved here, 42 bases in frame from base 1. Between the V and J ends, shortened by 3 bases and 0 bases respectively, the junction contains 7 bases. Looking up the germline V gene (reference sequence) yields CDR1 LNHNV and CDR2 YYDKDF. To prepare the library, RACE was applied. TCRdb names NextSeq 500 as the instrument used. During library preparation, unique molecular identifiers were attached to individual cDNA molecules so that TCRs could be counted quantitatively and reproducibly. From each blood RNA sample, both TCR alpha and TCR beta chains were sequenced. Concerning the study's data processing: A median of around 100,000 TCRs per sample was observed, with a range of about 23,224 to 690,600. The Decombinator software suite was used to annotate V, J and CDR3 in the TCR reads. For the PS versus PT1 abundance plots, all samples were subsampled to the same number of TCRs (28,000). Expanded TCRs were defined as absent before sensitization and observed at least eight times at the 2-week time point. TCRdb reran the public reads through fastp at Q25 and MiXCR, keeping productive beta chains. Rows with a matching CDR3 protein are joined into one entry that keeps the most common DNA and genes. TCRdb, not the authors, supplied the V and J calls. A total of approximately 400,000 distinct CDR3 sequences appear in this sample, 4% to 6% of them only once. Around 2.6% of the sample is taken by the ten largest.

This clonotype occurred a few times. Its target antigen remains unknown. No quality values exist for individual bases; no much larger clone is one base distant. The receptor was derived from a woman aged 45-60 years with alopecia areata. Some clones in this sample may be carry-over from other donors' samples. The chain is made from TRBV15 and TRBJ2-3; the D gene is perhaps TRBD2, from 6 matching bases. Material: whole blood, obtained in connection with sensitization to the hapten diphenylcyclopropenone (DPC). Here is the DNA: TGTGCCACCAGCAGGGGACTGAGCACAGATACGCAGTATTTT. This sequence encodes CATSRGLSTDTQYF.